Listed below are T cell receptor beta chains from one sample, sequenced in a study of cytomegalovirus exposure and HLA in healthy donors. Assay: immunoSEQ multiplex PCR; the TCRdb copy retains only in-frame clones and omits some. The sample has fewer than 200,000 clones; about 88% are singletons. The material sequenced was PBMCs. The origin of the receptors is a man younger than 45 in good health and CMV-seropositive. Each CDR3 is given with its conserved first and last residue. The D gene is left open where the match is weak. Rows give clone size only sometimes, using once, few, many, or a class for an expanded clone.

TGTGCCAGCATCAAAACGGGGGGGCACTATGGCTACACCTTC	CASIKTGGHYGYTF	.	TRBJ1-2	TRBV9	.
TGCGCCAGCAGCTTGGGACTAGCGGAATATATCTCCTACAATGAGCAGTTCTTC	CASSLGLAEYISYNEQFF	.	TRBJ2-1	TRBV5-1	TRBD2
TGTGCCAGCAGCATCACAGGGGGATACACCGGGGAGCTGTTTTTT	CASSITGGYTGELFF	.	TRBJ2-2	TRBV7-8	TRBD1
TGTGCCAGCACTACAGGGTACGGTGAGCAGTTCTTC	CASTTGYGEQFF	.	TRBJ2-1	TRBV6-5	.
TGTGCCAGCAGCCTCCTGGGACAGGGCTACGAGCAGTACTTC	CASSLLGQGYEQYF	.	TRBJ2-7	TRBV9	TRBD1
TGCGCCAGCGCCCCGGGACTAGCGGGAAATCGGGAGCAGTTCTTC	CASAPGLAGNREQFF	.	TRBJ2-1	TRBV5-1	TRBD2
TGTGCCAGCTCACCCCGGGAGGCGGGAACCGGGGAGCTGTTTTTT	CASSPREAGTGELFF	.	TRBJ2-2	TRBV18	TRBD2
TGTGCCAGCTCACCAGCCAGGGATCCAAACTATGGCTACACCTTC	CASSPARDPNYGYTF	.	TRBJ1-2	TRBV18	.
TGTGCCAGCAGCGATCAGGGGACTAATGAAAAACTGTTTTTT	CASSDQGTNEKLFF	.	TRBJ1-4	TRBV7-2	.
TGTGCCAGCTCACCACGAGGGAACGCGAACACCGGGGAGCTGTTTTTT	CASSPRGNANTGELFF	.	TRBJ2-2	TRBV18	.
TGTGCCAGTGCCGCGGGGAGTGCAGATACGCAGTATTTT	CASAAGSADTQYF	.	TRBJ2-3	TRBV2	.
TGTGCCAGCAGCGTAGAGAGGGGGCGAGTAACCGGGGAGCTGTTTTTT	CASSVERGRVTGELFF	once	TRBJ2-2	TRBV9	TRBD1
TGTGCCAGCAGCTTCCTAGCGGGAGGGAACAATGAGCAGTTCTTC	CASSFLAGGNNEQFF	.	TRBJ2-1	TRBV7-2	TRBD2
TGCGCCAGCAGCCAAGACAGGGACTATGGCTACACCTTC	CASSQDRDYGYTF	.	TRBJ1-2	TRBV4-1	.
TGTGCCAGCAGCTTGGCCAGGACAGGGGTAATAGGGAACACTGAAGCTTTCTTT	CASSLARTGVIGNTEAFF	few	TRBJ1-1	TRBV5-4	TRBD1
TGTGCCAGCAGCTTAGCCCGGGGGGGGGAGACCCAGTACTTC	CASSLARGGETQYF	.	TRBJ2-5	TRBV7-8	TRBD2
TGTGCCAGCAGCGTAGCGACTAGCGGGAGGGTTGGGGAGCTGTTTTTT	CASSVATSGRVGELFF	.	TRBJ2-2	TRBV9	TRBD2
TGTGCCTGGGCCACAAGCTCTGGAAACACCATATATTTT	CAWATSSGNTIYF	.	TRBJ1-3	TRBV30	.
TGCGCCAGCAGAAAGGGGTACTATGGCTACACCTTC	CASRKGYYGYTF	.	TRBJ1-2	TRBV5-1	.
TGTGCCAGTAGTTTGGGGCCCGGATGGGACACTGAAGCTTTCTTT	CASSLGPGWDTEAFF	.	TRBJ1-1	TRBV19	.
TGCGCCAGCAGCCAAGGTGCTAGCCGAAGCTCCTACAATGAGCAGTTCTTC	CASSQGASRSSYNEQFF	.	TRBJ2-1	TRBV4-1	.
TGTGCCAGCAGTCCAACGGGACTCCCAGATACGCAGTATTTT	CASSPTGLPDTQYF	few	TRBJ2-3	TRBV6-4	.
TGTGCCAGCAGCTTAGTGGTAGCGGGGGGTTTCTACGAGCAGTACTTC	CASSLVVAGGFYEQYF	.	TRBJ2-7	TRBV11-2	TRBD2
TGTGCCAGCAGCTTGACCTCACAGGGATGGACTAATGAAAAACTGTTTTTT	CASSLTSQGWTNEKLFF	.	TRBJ1-4	TRBV5-5	.